These 29 T cell receptor beta chains came from one sample sequenced in a study of radiation and T cells in renal cell carcinoma. Time point of the sample: blood 4 weeks post-SBRT, at nephrectomy. Noted treatment: 15 Gy SBRT to primary tumor, nephrectomy 4 weeks later. Clones were sequenced by immunoSEQ multiplex PCR, and TCRdb holds only the in-frame ones, with some missing. There are fewer than 45,000 clones in the sample; roughly four fifths occur only once, and 27% lies in the top ten. The sequences come from blood, collected from a patient whose treatment included radiotherapy and nephrectomy. The receptors derive from a woman in her 70s with renal cell carcinoma.

The genes are TRBV6-5 and TRBJ1-1, with D possibly being TRBD1 (6 bases). Trimming took 5 bases from V and 5 from J, leaving 18 bases between them. CDR3 length: 15 amino acids. Germline values: CDR1 MNHEY, CDR2 SVGAGI. CDR3 nucleotides: TGTGCCAGCAGTGGGGGGGGCGAGGGTAGGACTGAAGCTTTCTTT. Translation gives CASSGGGEGRTEAFF.

The chain links TRBV7-2 to TRBJ2-2; D gene unclear. The germline gives CDR1 SGHTA, CDR2 FQGNSA. This CDR3 spans 15 amino acids. The germline V and J ends were trimmed by 1 base and 1 base, with 7 bases remaining between them. CDR3 sequence (DNA): TGTGCCAGCAGCTTAGTTGGAGTGAACACCGGGGAGCTGTTTTTT. Its translation is CASSLVGVNTGELFF.

In the case of this clone: The junction and the germline gene differ at one end; a read error may be behind it. The chain combines TRBV2 with TRBJ1-1, with 8 bases fitting TRBD1. The CDR3 contains 15 residues. Germline V gene lookup returns CDR1 SNHLY and CDR2 FYNNEI. The DNA for the CDR3 is TGTGCCAGCAGAGTCTTTGGACAGGGCGCTTCTGAGGCTTTCTTT. Encoded protein: CASRVFGQGASEAFF.

V is TRBV9 and J is TRBJ1-6, with D uncertain. Germline CDR1 is SGDLS and CDR2 is YYNGEE. The CDR3 runs 12 residues. The germline V and J ends were trimmed by 4 bases and 12 bases, with 11 bases remaining between them. This CDR3 is CASSLPEGPLHF. In DNA form, the CDR3 reads TGTGCCAGCAGCCTCCCGGAGGGACCCCTCCACTTT.

The J gene is TRBJ1-2, the V gene TRBV6-1, with 7 bases that match TRBD1. CDR1 and CDR2 (germline): MNHNS, SASEGT. With 3 bases clipped from V and 6 bases from J, the junction kept 10 bases outside the gene matches. The CDR3 is 15 amino acids. Written as DNA, the CDR3 is TGTGCCAGCAGTGAGAGGGGGCGTTGGATAGATGGCTACACCTTC. Protein: CASSERGRWIDGYTF.

This clone has more than one count but fewer than ten. The rearrangement links TRBV28 to TRBJ2-7; 7 bases are a match to TRBD2. Germline-derived CDR1 and CDR2 are MDHEN and SYDVKM. The CDR3 is made up of 16 amino acids. Trimming at V came to 3 bases and at J to 3 bases, leaving 11 bases not matched to a gene. CDR3 sequence: CASSFHLAELNYEQYF. Here the CDR3 DNA reads TGTGCCAGCAGTTTCCACCTAGCGGAACTGAACTACGAGCAGTACTTC. Drawing the rest from reference TRBV28 and TRBJ2-7, the complete variable domain is DVKVTQSSRYLVKRTGEKVFLECVQDMDHENMFWYRQDPGLGLRLIYFSYDVKMKEKGDIPEGYSVSREKKERFSLILESASTNQTSMYLCASSFHLAELNYEQYFGPGTRLTVT.

The chain is built from TRBV7-8 and TRBJ2-5, with D unclear. Germline V lookup: CDR1 SGHVS, CDR2 FQNEAQ. V dropped 0 bases and J dropped 1 base, with 12 bases sitting between them. The CDR3 is made up of 16 amino acids. CDR3 region: CASSLALRTIQETQYF. For the CDR3, the DNA is TGTGCCAGCAGCTTAGCACTCAGAACTATCCAAGAGACCCAGTACTTC.

This chain connects TRBV6-5 to TRBJ1-5; the D gene is possibly TRBD1 (6 bases). The CDR3 covers 15 residues. Germline V gene sequence: CDR1 MNHEY, CDR2 SVGAGI. The V and J ends lost 6 bases and 4 bases respectively, with 16 bases between them. CDR3 bases: TGTGCCAGCAGCTCCCGGGGGGGGCCAAATCAGCCCCAGCATTTT. Its protein is CASSSRGGPNQPQHF.

This CDR3 reads CASSLVGASGYTF. The CDR3 DNA reads as TGTGCCAGCAGTTTGGTGGGGGCCTCGGGCTACACCTTC. V usage is TRBV27 and J usage is TRBJ1-2; TRBD1 is a possible D gene (6 bases). The CDR3 loop spans 13 amino acids. Between the trimmed V and J ends, which lost 3 bases and 8 bases, there was a span of 13 bases. Germline V lookup: CDR1 MNHEY, CDR2 SMNVEV (reference sequence).

V is TRBV4-3 and J is TRBJ2-7; TRBD2 is a possible D gene (6 bases). CDR3 length equals 14 residues. CDR1 and CDR2 (germline): LGHNA, YSLEER. Trimming removed 0 bases from V and 2 bases from J, with 8 bases in between. The CDR3 reads CASSQDTGAYEQYF. Written as DNA, the CDR3 is TGCGCCAGCAGCCAAGATACGGGGGCCTACGAGCAGTACTTC.

The chain carries TRBV27 and TRBJ2-7, with TRBD2 identical over 10 bases. V lost 6 bases and J lost 3; bases outside the gene matches: 5. Per germline, CDR1 MNHEY and CDR2 SMNVEV (reference sequence). The CDR3 runs 14 residues. CDR3 loop: CASRASGGSYEQYF. The CDR3 nucleotides are TGTGCCAGCAGAGCTAGCGGGGGAAGCTACGAGCAGTACTTC.

The rearrangement links TRBV6-1 to TRBJ2-7, with TRBD2 matching 7 bases. There are 14 residues in the CDR3. CDR1 is MNHNS, CDR2 SASEGT, per germline. Trimming cost V 7 bases and J 2 bases; bases outside gene matches: 8. The chain's CDR3 is CASNRGVLAYEQYF. CDR3 sequence (DNA): TGTGCCAGCAATCGGGGGGTACTAGCCTACGAGCAGTACTTC.

The chain is built from TRBV28 and TRBJ1-2; no clear D. The CDR3 loop spans 11 amino acids. Germline CDR1 and CDR2: MDHEN and SYDVKM. Trimming removed 2 bases at V and 4 bases at J, with 2 bases between. The CDR3 region has the DNA TGTGCCAGCAGTTTAGCCTATGGCTACACCTTC. Amino acids: CASSLAYGYTF.

The gene calls are TRBV7-9 and TRBJ2-5; 10 bases fit TRBD1. V was pared by 3 bases and J by 4 bases, with 2 bases of the junction left unmatched. The CDR3 runs to 14 residues. Germline V gene data show CDR1 as SEHNR and CDR2 as FQNEAQ (reference sequence). The CDR3: CASSFRTGGETQYF. DNA of the CDR3: TGTGCCAGCAGCTTTCGGACAGGGGGAGAGACCCAGTACTTC.

This sequence joins TRBV2 and TRBJ2-4; D unresolved. Germline CDR1 SNHLY, CDR2 FYNNEI. The CDR3 consists of 13 residues. V was clipped by 1 base and J by 16 bases, with 17 bases between them. This CDR3 reads CASSEEVETRPYF. The DNA for the CDR3 is TGTGCCAGCAGTGAAGAGGTGGAGACCCGACCTTACTTC.

The genes are TRBV27 and TRBJ2-1, with D perhaps TRBD2 (6 bases). Germline assignment: CDR1 MNHEY and CDR2 SMNVEV (reference sequence). V lost 3 bases and J lost 8, with 17 bases in between. CDR3 size: 15 residues. The CDR3 coding sequence is TGTGCCAGCAGTTTCCTAGCGTCCCTTACGGATGAGCAGTTCTTC. This encodes CASSFLASLTDEQFF.

The chain is built from TRBV14 and TRBJ2-7; TRBD1 agrees at 10 bases. With 4 bases clipped from V and 5 bases from J, the junction kept 8 bases outside the gene matches. Germline CDR1 is SGHDN and CDR2 is FVKESK. This CDR3 has 15 residues. In DNA, the CDR3 is TGTGCCAGCAGCCCCCCCGGGACAGGGGCCCACGAGCAGTACTTC. It encodes CASSPPGTGAHEQYF.

The chain employs TRBV6-1 and TRBJ1-2; 8 bases match TRBD1. The CDR3 loop spans 15 amino acids. The germline gives CDR1 MNHNS, CDR2 SASEGT. Trimming at V came to 7 bases and at J to 6 bases, leaving 13 bases not matched to a gene. The CDR3 DNA reads TGTGCCAGCACCCAGGCAGGGGGCGCGGGGAATGGCTACACCTTC. Residues: CASTQAGGAGNGYTF.

V and J are TRBV5-1 and TRBJ2-7; 8 bases are shared with TRBD2. Germline lookup yields CDR1 SGHRS and CDR2 YFSETQ. V shed 0 bases, J shed 5 bases, and the junction held 4 bases outside the gene matches. This CDR3 spans 14 amino acids. CDR3 nucleotides: TGCGCCAGCAGCTTGGCGGGAGGGGTAGACGAGCAGTACTTC. It yields the protein CASSLAGGVDEQYF.

This sequence joins TRBV4-3 and TRBJ1-3; no clear D gene. With 1 base removed from V and 0 bases from J, the gap between germline ends came to 7 bases. In germline, CDR1 is LGHNA, CDR2 YSLEER. The CDR3 is 15 residues long. CDR3 nucleotide sequence: TGCGCCAGCAGCCAAGGGCGTCACTCTGGAAACACCATATATTTT. Encoded protein: CASSQGRHSGNTIYF.

The chain carries TRBV13 and TRBJ1-5; D gene uncertain. The germline V gene encodes CDR1 PRHDT and CDR2 FYEKMQ (reference sequence). Trimming stripped 0 bases from V and 0 bases from J, with 9 bases between. The CDR3 is 16 amino acids. The CDR3 region is CASSLGHDNSNQPQHF. DNA for the CDR3: TGTGCCAGCAGCTTAGGGCACGACAATAGCAATCAGCCCCAGCATTTT.

This clone was seen only a few times. J is TRBJ1-4 and V is TRBV21-1; TRBD1, the table's D call, lacks a check against the DNA. TRBV21-1 is a pseudogene. The CDR3 totals 14 residues. CDR3 sequence reads: CATPKAGKNEKLFF. CDR3 sequence (DNA): TGTGCCACCCCCAAGGCAGGCAAGAATGAAAAACTGTTTTTT.

The chain joins TRBV19 to TRBJ1-3; possibly TRBD1 for D (6 bases). The V gene's germline CDR1 is LNHDA and CDR2 SQIVND (reference sequence). The CDR3 runs 16 residues. Trimming stripped 5 bases from V and 3 bases from J, with 17 bases between. The CDR3 is CASSLGQLSGGNTIYF. The CDR3 nucleotides are TGTGCCAGTAGTCTTGGACAGCTCTCCGGTGGAAACACCATATATTTT.

CDR3: CSARQGWGTEAFF. Here the CDR3 DNA reads TGCAGCGCTAGACAGGGATGGGGCACTGAAGCTTTCTTT. The chain employs TRBV29-1 and TRBJ1-1; 7 bases align to TRBD1. Trimming cost V 7 bases and J 4 bases; bases outside gene matches: 9. The CDR3 length is 13 residues. The germline CDR1 and CDR2 sequences are SQVTM and ANQGSEA.

The chain links TRBV9 to TRBJ1-2; 8 nucleotides agree with TRBD1. After removal of 3 bases from V and 2 bases from J, the junction contained 6 bases not matched to a gene. The CDR3 has 15 amino acids. Germline V lookup: CDR1 SGDLS, CDR2 YYNGEE. The DNA for the CDR3 is TGTGCCAGCAGCGATTCGAGGACAGGGAACTATGGCTACACCTTC. This sequence encodes CASSDSRTGNYGYTF. The entire variable domain, with the rest obtained from reference TRBV9 and TRBJ1-2, is as follows: DSGVTQTPKHLITATGQRVTLRCSPRSGDLSVYWYQQSLDQGLQFLIQYYNGEERAKGNILERFSAQQFPDLHSELNLSSLELGDSALYFCASSDSRTGNYGYTFGSGTRLTVV.

This chain joins TRBV9 and TRBJ2-7, with 9 bases fitting TRBD2. The CDR3 spans 16 residues. Germline assignment: CDR1 SGDLS and CDR2 YYNGEE. With V trimmed by 3 bases and J by 1 base, 8 bases remained unmatched. CDR3 nucleotides: TGTGCCAGCAGCGCAAGGGAGACTAGCGGATCCTACGAGCAGTACTTC. Translated, it gives CASSARETSGSYEQYF.

The chain employs TRBV19 and TRBJ1-5; 12 nucleotides line up with TRBD1. From germline, CDR1 is LNHDA and CDR2 SQIVND (reference sequence). The CDR3 has 16 amino acids. V lost 7 bases and J lost 6; bases outside the gene matches: 10. CDR3 in amino acids: CASTQGGTGGLQPQHF. CDR3 in DNA: TGTGCCAGTACTCAAGGTGGGACAGGGGGCCTTCAGCCCCAGCATTTT.

The rearrangement uses TRBV29-1 and TRBJ1-2; D possibly corresponds to TRBD1 (6 bases). V lost 8 bases and J lost 6, with 13 bases in between. Germline assignment: CDR1 SQVTM and CDR2 ANQGSEA. This CDR3 region has 11 residues. The CDR3 nucleotides are TGCAGCCTAGGGGGGCAGGATGGCTACACCTTC. This translates into CSLGGQDGYTF.

The chain carries TRBV7-9 and TRBJ2-1; D is unclear. Trimming cost V 1 base and J 7 bases, with 2 bases left between them. CDR3 length: 11 residues. CDR1 and CDR2 from the germline V gene are SEHNR and FQNEAQ (reference sequence). In DNA form, the CDR3 reads TGTGCCAGCAGCTTAGTTAATGAGCAGTTCTTC. Translation gives CASSLVNEQFF.